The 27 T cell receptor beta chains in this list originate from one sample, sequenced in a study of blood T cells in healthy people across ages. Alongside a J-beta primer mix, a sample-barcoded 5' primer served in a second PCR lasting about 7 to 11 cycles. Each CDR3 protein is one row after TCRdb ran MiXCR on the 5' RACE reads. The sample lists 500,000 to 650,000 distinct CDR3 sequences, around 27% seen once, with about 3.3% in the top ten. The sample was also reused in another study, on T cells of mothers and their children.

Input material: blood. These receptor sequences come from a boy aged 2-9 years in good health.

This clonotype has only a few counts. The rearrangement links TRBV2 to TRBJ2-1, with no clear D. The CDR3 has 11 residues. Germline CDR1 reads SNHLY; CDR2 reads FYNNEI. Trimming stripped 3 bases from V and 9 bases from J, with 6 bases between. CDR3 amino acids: CASSDPGEQFF. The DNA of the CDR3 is TGTGCCAGCAGTGACCCCGGTGAGCAGTTCTTC. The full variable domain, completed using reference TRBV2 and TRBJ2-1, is EPEVTQTPSHQVTQMGQEVILRCVPISNHLYFYWYRQILGQKVEFLVSFYNNEISEKSEIFDDQFSVERPDGSNFTLKIRSTKLEDSAMYFCASSDPGEQFFGPGTRLTVL.

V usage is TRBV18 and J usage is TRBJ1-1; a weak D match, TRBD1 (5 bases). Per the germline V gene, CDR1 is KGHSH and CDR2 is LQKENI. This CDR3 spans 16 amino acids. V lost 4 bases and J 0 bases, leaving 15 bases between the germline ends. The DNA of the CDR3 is TGTGCCAGCTCACACGTGCCAGGGAACATGAACACTGAAGCTTTCTTT. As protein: CASSHVPGNMNTEAFF. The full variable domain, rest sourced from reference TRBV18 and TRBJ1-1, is NAGVMQNPRHLVRRRGQEARLRCSPMKGHSHVYWYRQLPEEGLKFMVYLQKENIIDESGMPKERFSAEFPKEGPSILRIQQVVRGDSAAYFCASSHVPGNMNTEAFFGQGTRLTVV.

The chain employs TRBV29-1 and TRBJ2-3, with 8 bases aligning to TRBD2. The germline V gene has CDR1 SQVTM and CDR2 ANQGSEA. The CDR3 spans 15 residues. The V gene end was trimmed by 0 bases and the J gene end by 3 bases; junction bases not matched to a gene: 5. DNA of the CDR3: TGCAGCGTTGAAGAACTAGCGGTCCCAACAGATACGCAGTATTTT. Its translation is CSVEELAVPTDTQYF.

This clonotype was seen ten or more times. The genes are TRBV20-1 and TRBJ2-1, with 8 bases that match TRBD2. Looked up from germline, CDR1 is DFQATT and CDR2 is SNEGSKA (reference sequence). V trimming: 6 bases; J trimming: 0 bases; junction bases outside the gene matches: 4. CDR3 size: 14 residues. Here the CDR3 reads CSATGTSSYNEQFF. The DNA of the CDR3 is TGCAGTGCAACCGGGACTAGCTCCTACAATGAGCAGTTCTTC.

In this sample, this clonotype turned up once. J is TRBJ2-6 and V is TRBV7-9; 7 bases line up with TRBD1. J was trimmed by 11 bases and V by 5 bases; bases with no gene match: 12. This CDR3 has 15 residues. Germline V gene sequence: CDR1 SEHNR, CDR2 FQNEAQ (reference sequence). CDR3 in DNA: TGTGCCAGCAGCCCGCCTGACAGGGCGAACGACGTCCTGACTTTC. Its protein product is CASSPPDRANDVLTF. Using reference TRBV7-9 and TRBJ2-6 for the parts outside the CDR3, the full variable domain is DTGVSQNPRHKITKRGQNVTFRCDPISEHNRLYWYRQTLGQGPEFLTYFQNEAQLEKSRLLSDRFSAERPKGSFSTLEIQRTEQGDSAMYLCASSPPDRANDVLTFGAGSRLTVL.

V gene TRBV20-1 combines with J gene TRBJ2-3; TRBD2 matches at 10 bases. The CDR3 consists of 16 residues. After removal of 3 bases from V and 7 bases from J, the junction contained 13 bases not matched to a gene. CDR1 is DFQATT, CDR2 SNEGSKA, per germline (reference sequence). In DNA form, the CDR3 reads TGCAGTGCTAGTGTTTCCAGCGGGGGGGCCGTAAATACGCAGTATTTT. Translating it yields CSASVSSGGAVNTQYF.

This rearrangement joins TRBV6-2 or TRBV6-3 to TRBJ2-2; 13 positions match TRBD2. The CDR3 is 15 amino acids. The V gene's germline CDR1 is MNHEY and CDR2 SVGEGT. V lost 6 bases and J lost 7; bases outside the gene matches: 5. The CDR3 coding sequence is TGTGCCAGCAGAGGACTAGCGGGGGAAGTCGGGGAGCTGTTTTTT. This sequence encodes CASRGLAGEVGELFF.

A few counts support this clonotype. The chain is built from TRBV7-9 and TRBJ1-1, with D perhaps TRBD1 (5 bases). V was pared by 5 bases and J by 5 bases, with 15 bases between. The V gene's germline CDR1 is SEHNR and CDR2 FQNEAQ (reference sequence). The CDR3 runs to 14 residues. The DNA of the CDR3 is TGTGCCAGCAGCCAGGGAGTACCGGGAACTGAAGCTTTCTTT. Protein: CASSQGVPGTEAFF.

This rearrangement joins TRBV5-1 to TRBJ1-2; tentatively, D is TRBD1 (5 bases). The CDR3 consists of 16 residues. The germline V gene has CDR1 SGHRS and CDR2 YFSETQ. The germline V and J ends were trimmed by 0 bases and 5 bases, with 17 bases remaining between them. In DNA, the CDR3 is TGCGCCAGCAGCTTGGCCGGGGACGACATATTTTATGGCTACACCTTC. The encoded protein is CASSLAGDDIFYGYTF. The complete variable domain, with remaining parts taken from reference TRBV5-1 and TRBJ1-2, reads KAGVTQTPRYLIKTRGQQVTLSCSPISGHRSVSWYQQTPGQGLQFLFEYFSETQRNKGNFPGRFSGRQFSNSRSEMNVSTLELGDSALYLCASSLAGDDIFYGYTFGSGTRLTVV.

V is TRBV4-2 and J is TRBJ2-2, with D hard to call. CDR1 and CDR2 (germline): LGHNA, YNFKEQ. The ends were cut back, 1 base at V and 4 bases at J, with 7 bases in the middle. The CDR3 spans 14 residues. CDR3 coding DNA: TGTGCCAGCAGCCAAGTACGGACCACCGGGGAGCTGTTTTTT. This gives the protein CASSQVRTTGELFF.

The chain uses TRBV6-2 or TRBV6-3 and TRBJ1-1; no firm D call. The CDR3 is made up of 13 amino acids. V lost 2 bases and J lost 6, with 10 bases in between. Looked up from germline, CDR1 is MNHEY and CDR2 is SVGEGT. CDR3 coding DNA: TGTGCCAGCAGTTACGGCAGAGAAGCTGAAGCTTTCTTT. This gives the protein CASSYGREAEAFF.

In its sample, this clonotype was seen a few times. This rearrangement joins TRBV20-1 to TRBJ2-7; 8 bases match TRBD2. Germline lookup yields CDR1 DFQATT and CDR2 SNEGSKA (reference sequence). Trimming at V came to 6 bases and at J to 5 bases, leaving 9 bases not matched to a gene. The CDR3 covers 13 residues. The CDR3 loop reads CSASDGGANEQYF. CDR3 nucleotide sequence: TGCAGTGCCTCCGACGGGGGGGCCAACGAGCAGTACTTC.

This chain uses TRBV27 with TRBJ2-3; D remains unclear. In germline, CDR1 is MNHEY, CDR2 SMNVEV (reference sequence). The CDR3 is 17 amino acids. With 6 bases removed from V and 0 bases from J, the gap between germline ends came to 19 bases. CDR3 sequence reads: CASSPGGVRKSTDTQYF. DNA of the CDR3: TGTGCCAGCAGCCCCGGCGGAGTGAGGAAAAGCACAGATACGCAGTATTTT.

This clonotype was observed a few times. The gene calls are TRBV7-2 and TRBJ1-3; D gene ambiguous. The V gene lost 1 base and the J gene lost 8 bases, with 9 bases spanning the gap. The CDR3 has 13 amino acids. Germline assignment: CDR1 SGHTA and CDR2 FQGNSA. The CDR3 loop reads CASSLGVADTIYF. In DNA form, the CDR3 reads TGTGCCAGCAGCTTAGGAGTGGCAGACACCATATATTTT.

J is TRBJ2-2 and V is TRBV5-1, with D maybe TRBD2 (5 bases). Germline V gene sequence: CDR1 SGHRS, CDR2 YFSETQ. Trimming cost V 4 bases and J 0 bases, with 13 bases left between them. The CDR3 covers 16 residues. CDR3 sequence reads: CASSPGWPANTGELFF. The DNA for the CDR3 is TGCGCCAGCAGCCCGGGATGGCCCGCGAACACCGGGGAGCTGTTTTTT. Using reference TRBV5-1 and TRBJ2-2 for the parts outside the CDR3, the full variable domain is KAGVTQTPRYLIKTRGQQVTLSCSPISGHRSVSWYQQTPGQGLQFLFEYFSETQRNKGNFPGRFSGRQFSNSRSEMNVSTLELGDSALYLCASSPGWPANTGELFFGEGSRLTVL.

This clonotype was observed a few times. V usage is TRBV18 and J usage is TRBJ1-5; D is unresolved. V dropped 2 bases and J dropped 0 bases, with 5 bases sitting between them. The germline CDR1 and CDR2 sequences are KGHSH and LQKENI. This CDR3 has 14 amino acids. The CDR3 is CASSPEHSNQPQHF. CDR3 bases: TGTGCCAGCTCACCAGAGCATAGCAATCAGCCCCAGCATTTT.

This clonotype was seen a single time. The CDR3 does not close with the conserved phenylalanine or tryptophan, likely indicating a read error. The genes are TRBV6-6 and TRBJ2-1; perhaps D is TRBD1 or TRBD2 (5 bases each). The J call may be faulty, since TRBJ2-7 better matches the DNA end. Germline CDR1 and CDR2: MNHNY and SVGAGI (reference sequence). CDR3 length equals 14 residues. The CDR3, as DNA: TGTGCCAGCAGTTACTCGGGGGTCGACGACGAGCAGTACCTC. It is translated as CASSYSGVDDEQYL.

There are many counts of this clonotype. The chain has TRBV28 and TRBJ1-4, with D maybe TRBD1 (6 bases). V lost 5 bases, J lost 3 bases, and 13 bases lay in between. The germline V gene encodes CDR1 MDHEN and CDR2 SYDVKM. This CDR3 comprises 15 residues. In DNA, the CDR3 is TGTGCCAGCAGTGGACACAGGGTTTCTAATGAAAAACTGTTTTTT. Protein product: CASSGHRVSNEKLFF.

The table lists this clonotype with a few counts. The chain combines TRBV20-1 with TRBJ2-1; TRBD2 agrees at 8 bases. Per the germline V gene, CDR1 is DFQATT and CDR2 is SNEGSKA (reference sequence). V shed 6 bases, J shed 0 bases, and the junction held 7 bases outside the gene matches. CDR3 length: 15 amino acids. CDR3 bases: TGCAGTGCAACATCCAGCGGGAGCTCCTACAATGAGCAGTTCTTC. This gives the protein CSATSSGSSYNEQFF.

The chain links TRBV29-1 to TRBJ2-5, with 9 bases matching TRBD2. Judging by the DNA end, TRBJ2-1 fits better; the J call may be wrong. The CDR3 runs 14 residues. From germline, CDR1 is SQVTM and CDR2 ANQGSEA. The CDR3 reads CSVEGGRVYNEQFF. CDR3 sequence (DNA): TGCAGCGTTGAGGGCGGGAGGGTTTACAATGAGCAGTTCTTC.

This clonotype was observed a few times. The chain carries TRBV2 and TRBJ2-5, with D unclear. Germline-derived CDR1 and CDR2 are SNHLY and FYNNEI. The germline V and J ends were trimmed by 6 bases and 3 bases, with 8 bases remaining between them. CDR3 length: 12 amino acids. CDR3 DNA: TGTGCCAGCAGGGGTTTAAAAGAGACCCAGTACTTC. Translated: CASRGLKETQYF.

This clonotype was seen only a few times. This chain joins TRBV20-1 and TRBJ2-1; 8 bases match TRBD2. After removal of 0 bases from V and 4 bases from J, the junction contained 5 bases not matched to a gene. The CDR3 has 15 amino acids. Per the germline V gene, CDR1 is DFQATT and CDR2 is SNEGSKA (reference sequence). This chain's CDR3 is CSARDFASGYNEQFF. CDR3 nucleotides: TGCAGTGCTAGAGATTTCGCTAGCGGGTACAATGAGCAGTTCTTC.

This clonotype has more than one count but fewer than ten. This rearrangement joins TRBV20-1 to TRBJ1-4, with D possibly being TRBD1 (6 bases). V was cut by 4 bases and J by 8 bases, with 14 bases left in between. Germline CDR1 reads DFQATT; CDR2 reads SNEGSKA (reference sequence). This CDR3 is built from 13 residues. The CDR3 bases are TGCAGTGCTAAAGACAGGTTTAACGAAAAACTGTTTTTT. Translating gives CSAKDRFNEKLFF.

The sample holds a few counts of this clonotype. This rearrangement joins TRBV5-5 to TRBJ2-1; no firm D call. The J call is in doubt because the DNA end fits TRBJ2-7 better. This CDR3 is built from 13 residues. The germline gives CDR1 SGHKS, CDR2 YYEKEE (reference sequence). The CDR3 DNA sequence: TGTGCCAGCAGCTTTGAGCCAGGCTACGAGCAGTACTTC. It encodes CASSFEPGYEQYF.

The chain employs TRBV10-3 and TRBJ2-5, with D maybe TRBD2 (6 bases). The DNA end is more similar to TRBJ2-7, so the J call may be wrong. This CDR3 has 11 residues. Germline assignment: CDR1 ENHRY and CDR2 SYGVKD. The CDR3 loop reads CAISPGDEQYF. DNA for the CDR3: TGTGCCATATCCCCGGGGGACGAGCAGTACTTC.

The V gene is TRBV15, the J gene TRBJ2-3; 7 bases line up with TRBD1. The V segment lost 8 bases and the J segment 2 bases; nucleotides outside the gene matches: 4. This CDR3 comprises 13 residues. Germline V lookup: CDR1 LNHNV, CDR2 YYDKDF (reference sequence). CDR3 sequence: CATREGATDTQYF. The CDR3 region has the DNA TGTGCCACCCGAGAGGGGGCCACAGATACGCAGTATTTT.

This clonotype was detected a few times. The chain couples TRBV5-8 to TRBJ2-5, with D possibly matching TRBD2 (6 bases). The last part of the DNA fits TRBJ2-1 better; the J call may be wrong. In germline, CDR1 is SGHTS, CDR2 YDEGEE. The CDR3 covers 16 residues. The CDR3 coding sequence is TGTGCCAGCAGCTTGGGGCCCTCCTCGGAGGGCAATGAGCAGTTCTTC. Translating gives CASSLGPSSEGNEQFF.